Following are 9 T cell receptor beta chains from one sample sequenced in a study of B cell selection in AIRE deficiency. The data were produced by immunoSEQ multiplex PCR, yet TCRdb's version contains in-frame clones alone and is incomplete. The table records 20,000 to 25,000 clones, around 97% of them present only once. The sorted conventional CD4 T cells were gated as CD4+CD127+. Sequencing was carried out using conventional CD4+ T cells sorted from PBMCs. The receptors here all came from a human donor with AIRE deficiency.

The chain carries TRBV9 and TRBJ1-2; TRBD1 matches at 9 bases. Germline CDR1 SGDLS, CDR2 YYNGEE. V dropped 3 bases and J dropped 10; count of bases not matched to a gene: 7. The CDR3 extends over 13 amino acids. This CDR3 is CASSAADRGSYTF. CDR3 nucleotide sequence: TGTGCCAGCAGCGCGGCAGACAGGGGGTCCTACACCTTC.

This rearrangement joins TRBV15 to TRBJ2-3; no firm D call. The V end lost 1 base, the J end lost 4 bases, and 12 bases lay between the germline ends. The CDR3 runs 15 residues. Germline CDR1 is LNHNV and CDR2 is YYDKDF (reference sequence). The CDR3: CATSRVKMGADTQYF. In DNA, the CDR3 is TGTGCCACCAGCAGAGTTAAGATGGGTGCAGATACGCAGTATTTT.

This clone has only one observation. The CDR3 coding sequence is TGCGCCAGCAGCCGAAGGGAGTTGGGACTAGCAAACACCGGGGAGCTGTTTTTT. This translates into CASSRRELGLANTGELFF. V usage is TRBV4-1 and J usage is TRBJ2-2, with 9 bases lining up with TRBD2. The CDR3 sequence is 18 residues long. V shed 4 bases, J shed 2 bases, and the junction held 11 bases outside the gene matches. CDR1 is MGHRA, CDR2 YSYEKL, per germline.

V and J are TRBV11-2 and TRBJ2-1; 10 bases map to TRBD2. Germline CDR1 SGHAT, CDR2 FQNNGV. V lost 3 bases and J lost 6; bases outside the gene matches: 8. This CDR3 is built from 16 residues. The CDR3: CASSFRASGRGNEQFF. CDR3 in DNA: TGTGCCAGCAGCTTTCGGGCTAGCGGGAGAGGCAATGAGCAGTTCTTC.

This chain links TRBV28 with TRBJ2-2; tentative D call: TRBD2 (5 bases). The CDR3 spans 15 residues. The ends were cut back, 7 bases at V and 0 bases at J, with 12 bases in the middle. Per the germline V gene, CDR1 is MDHEN and CDR2 is SYDVKM. Here the CDR3 reads CASILASSNTGELFF. The CDR3 bases are TGTGCCAGCATATTAGCGTCCTCGAACACCGGGGAGCTGTTTTTT. The full variable domain, its missing parts supplied by reference TRBV28 and TRBJ2-2, is DVKVTQSSRYLVKRTGEKVFLECVQDMDHENMFWYRQDPGLGLRLIYFSYDVKMKEKGDIPEGYSVSREKKERFSLILESASTNQTSMYLCASILASSNTGELFFGEGSRLTVL.

CDR3 sequence (DNA): TGTGCCAGCAGCTTCTATTCTAACTATGGCTACACCTTC. This translates into CASSFYSNYGYTF. The rearrangement joins TRBV5-5 to TRBJ1-2; D not certain. CDR1 is SGHKS, CDR2 YYEKEE, per germline (reference sequence). V was trimmed by 2 bases and J by 0 bases, leaving 5 bases between them. The CDR3 spans 13 residues.

V usage is TRBV20-1 and J usage is TRBJ2-3, with D hard to call. This CDR3 is 11 amino acids long. Germline V lookup: CDR1 DFQATT, CDR2 SNEGSKA (reference sequence). V was shortened by 5 bases and J by 6 bases, with 9 bases between the two germline ends. DNA for the CDR3: TGCAGTGCTCCACAGCCCGATACGCAGTATTTT. Amino acid sequence: CSAPQPDTQYF.

The V and J genes are TRBV5-1 and TRBJ1-4, with 8 bases identical to TRBD1. The J segment lost 3 bases and the V segment lost 4 bases, leaving 5 bases of the junction unmatched. The CDR3 consists of 15 residues. Germline V lookup: CDR1 SGHRS, CDR2 YFSETQ. For the CDR3, the DNA is TGCGCCAGCAGCGACCCACAGGGGGCTAATGAAAAACTGTTTTTT. Residues: CASSDPQGANEKLFF.

This sequence joins TRBV7-8 and TRBJ1-1; D may be TRBD1 (5 bases). The CDR3 runs to 14 residues. V was pared by 5 bases and J by 4 bases, with 14 bases between. CDR1 SGHVS and CDR2 FQNEAQ come from the germline V gene. In DNA, the CDR3 is TGTGCCAGCAGCCACTTTGATGGGGGCACTGAAGCTTTCTTT. Protein product: CASSHFDGGTEAFF. Using reference TRBV7-8 and TRBJ1-1 for the parts outside the CDR3, the full variable domain is GAGVSQSPRYKVAKRGQDVALRCDPISGHVSLFWYQQALGQGPEFLTYFQNEAQLDKSGLPSDRFFAERPEGSVSTLKIQRTQQEDSAVYLCASSHFDGGTEAFFGQGTRLTVV.